There are a few counts of the clone carrying this T cell receptor beta chain. The antigen remains unidentified. The data belong to a study of CD8+ T cells in alopecia areata. About the study: It was oral tofacitinib, at 5 to 10 mg twice daily, that treated patients received. Study-wide results and limits: Tissue-resident alphabeta T cells belonging to normal skin likewise get sequenced within scalp specimens.

J gave up 5 bases and V 6 bases, and 6 bases lay outside the gene matches. CDR1 is SGHTA and CDR2 is FQGNSA in the germline V gene. The CDR3 spans 14 residues. RNA, once extracted, was reverse transcribed into cDNA for use as the sequencing template. TCRdb's table, derived via immunoSEQ multiplex PCR, lists solely in-frame clones and lacks some. The data hold around 250,000 clones, with roughly two thirds observed a single time. The TCR originated in a human donor with alopecia areata. The chain combines TRBV7-2 with TRBJ2-5; TRBD1 matches at 10 bases. This material consisted of CD4+ T cells sorted from blood, taken at week 0. This chain's CDR3 is CASRRDRGRETQYF. The CDR3 bases are TGTGCCAGCAGGCGGGACAGGGGAAGGGAGACCCAGTACTTC. The whole variable domain, filled in from reference TRBV7-2 and TRBJ2-5, reads GAGVSQSPSNKVTEKGKDVELRCDPISGHTALYWYRQSLGQGLEFLIYFQGNSAPDKSGLPSDRFSAERTGGSVSTLTIQRTQQEDSAVYLCASRRDRGRETQYFGPGTRLLVL.